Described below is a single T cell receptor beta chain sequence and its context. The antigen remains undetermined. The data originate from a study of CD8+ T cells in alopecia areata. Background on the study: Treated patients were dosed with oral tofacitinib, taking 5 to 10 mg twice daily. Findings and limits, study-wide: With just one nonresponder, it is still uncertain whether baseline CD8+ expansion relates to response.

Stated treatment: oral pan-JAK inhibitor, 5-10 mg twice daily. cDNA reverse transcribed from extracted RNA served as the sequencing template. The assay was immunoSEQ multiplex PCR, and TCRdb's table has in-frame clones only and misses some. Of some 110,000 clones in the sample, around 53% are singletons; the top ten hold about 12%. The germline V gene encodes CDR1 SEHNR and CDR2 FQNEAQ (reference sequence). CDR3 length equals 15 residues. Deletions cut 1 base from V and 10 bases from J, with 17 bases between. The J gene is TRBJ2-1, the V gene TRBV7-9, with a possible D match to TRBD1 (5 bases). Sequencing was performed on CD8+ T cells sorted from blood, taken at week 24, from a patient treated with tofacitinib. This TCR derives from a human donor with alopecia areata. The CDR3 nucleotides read TGTGCCAGCAGCTTAGGGCAGGGAAGGACGGACGAGCAGTTCTTC. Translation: CASSLGQGRTDEQFF. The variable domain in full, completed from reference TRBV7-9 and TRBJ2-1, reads DTGVSQNPRHKITKRGQNVTFRCDPISEHNRLYWYRQTLGQGPEFLTYFQNEAQLEKSRLLSDRFSAERPKGSFSTLEIQRTEQGDSAMYLCASSLGQGRTDEQFFGPGTRLTVL.